Shown below are 6 T cell receptor beta chains from a single sample sequenced in a study of tumor and adjacent non-tumor tissue in lung cancer (dated by TCRdb to between 2017 and 2018). Library creation used multiplex PCR. The run used an Illumina HiSeq 2500. TCRbeta libraries were constructed through three rounds of nested PCR with primers (Table S4) according to protocols modified from ARM-PCR. TCRdb applied fastp at Q25 and MiXCR to the public reads, then kept only in-frame beta chains. A single entry per CDR3 protein holds the most common genes and DNA from its merged rows. The sample includes more than 85,000 distinct CDR3 sequences, with 61% observed a single time. Around 16% of the sample is in the top ten clones. RNA was extracted from bulk unsorted tissue and checked for quality with a NanoDrop ND-1000 and an Agilent 2100. The sequenced sample consisted of lung tumor tissue. Source of these receptors: a man between 65 and 85 years old with non-small cell lung cancer.

Note on this clonotype: Relative to the germline gene, one junction end is altered; a read error may explain this. The V gene is TRBV11-2, the J gene TRBJ2-7, with D perhaps TRBD1 (6 bases). The CDR3 runs 12 residues. Per germline, CDR1 SGHAT and CDR2 FQNNGV. The CDR3 here is CASNPTGYEHYF. In DNA, the CDR3 is TGTGCCAGCAACCCTACAGGGTACGAGCACTACTTC.

The rearrangement links TRBV6-5 to TRBJ2-1, with 7 bases fitting TRBD2. The CDR3 length is 17 residues. In germline, CDR1 is MNHEY, CDR2 SVGAGI. Trimming took 5 bases from V and 8 from J; bases not matched to a gene: 18. CDR3 in amino acids: CASSRTSSGREGDEQFF. The CDR3 coding sequence is TGTGCCAGCAGTCGCACCTCTAGCGGCAGGGAAGGGGATGAGCAGTTCTTC.

The chain carries TRBV7-9 and TRBJ1-6; perhaps TRBD1 as D (6 bases). From germline, CDR1 is SEHNR and CDR2 FQNEAQ (reference sequence). Trimming removed 5 bases at V and 5 bases at J, with 10 bases between. CDR3 length equals 14 residues. The CDR3 loop is CASSEGGNNSPLHF. In DNA, the CDR3 is TGTGCCAGCAGCGAGGGGGGGAATAATTCACCCCTCCACTTT. The full variable domain, rest sourced from reference TRBV7-9 and TRBJ1-6, is DTGVSQNPRHKITKRGQNVTFRCDPISEHNRLYWYRQTLGQGPEFLTYFQNEAQLEKSRLLSDRFSAERPKGSFSTLEIQRTEQGDSAMYLCASSEGGNNSPLHFGNGTRLTVT.

As concerns this clonotype: This sequence may be a read error, since a much larger clone differs from it by one base. V usage is TRBV5-5 and J usage is TRBJ1-2; tentatively, D is TRBD1 (5 bases). Germline loops: CDR1 SGHKS, CDR2 YYEKEE (reference sequence). This CDR3 has 13 residues. V lost 2 bases and J lost 13, with 18 bases in between. CDR3 loop: CASSFILSGEFTF. The CDR3 DNA is TGTGCCAGCAGCTTTATCCTTTCGGGGGAGTTCACCTTC. Full variable domain (outside the CDR3, taken from reference TRBV5-5 and TRBJ1-2): DAGVTQSPTHLIKTRGQQVTLRCSPISGHKSVSWYQQVLGQGPQFIFQYYEKEERGRGNFPDRFSARQFPNYSSELNVNALLLGDSALYLCASSFILSGEFTFGSGTRLTVV.

About this clonotype itself: A much bigger clone sits one base away, suggesting this may be a read error. CDR3 nucleotides: TGTACCAGCACCCTTGGCGGGAGGCATACCGGGGAGCTGTTTTTT. It codes for CTSTLGGRHTGELFF. This rearrangement joins TRBV28 to TRBJ2-2; 8 bases are a match to TRBD2. This CDR3 has 15 residues. In germline, CDR1 is MDHEN, CDR2 SYDVKM.

Regarding this clonotype: Because the CDR3 is missing its conserved closing phenylalanine or tryptophan, this is likely a read error. This sequence joins TRBV6-5 and TRBJ2-7; D remains unclear. This CDR3 contains 12 residues. Germline-derived CDR1 and CDR2 are MNHEY and SVGAGI. V was shortened by 5 bases and J by 4 bases, with 9 bases between the two germline ends. As DNA, the CDR3 is TGTGCCAGCAGTCCTCAGAGTTACGAGCAGTACCTC. This encodes CASSPQSYEQYL.